One sample yielded the 5 T cell receptor beta chains listed below, sequenced in a study of Ad26.COV2.S vaccination and SARS-CoV-2 variants. Specified treatment: around 19 received Ad26.COV2.S at low or high dose, single or two shots; about five received placebo; per-sample allocation not given. Specimens were obtained on day 63 following the first vaccine or placebo injection. Profiling relied on immunoSEQ multiplex PCR, and the TCRdb table lists in-frame clones only, not all of them. Of approximately 350,000 clones in the sample, around 86% were seen once. Here the sequenced sample was peripheral blood, taken in a trial of Ad26.COV2.S vaccine versus placebo. The source is a person between 18 and 65 years old who received the Ad26.COV2.S COVID-19 vaccine or a placebo.

Only a few counts were recorded for this clone. The CDR3 reads CASSEWGDPGSPLHF. The CDR3 DNA is TGTGCCAGCAGTGAATGGGGGGATCCAGGTTCACCCCTCCACTTT. The chain combines TRBV25-1 with TRBJ1-6; D is perhaps TRBD1 (5 bases). Germline loops: CDR1 MGHDK, CDR2 SYGVNS. Trimming took 1 base from V and 9 from J, leaving 13 bases between them. The CDR3 is 15 amino acids.

V is TRBV12-3 or TRBV12-4 and J is TRBJ2-4; the D gene is possibly TRBD1 (5 bases). This CDR3 spans 13 amino acids. Trimming left V 7 bases short and J 2 bases short, with 9 bases between. CDR3 protein: CASIQGSKNIQYF. CDR3 in DNA: TGTGCCAGCATCCAGGGATCCAAAAACATTCAGTACTTC.

This chain joins TRBV24-1 and TRBJ2-3; 10 nucleotides align to TRBD2. The CDR3 totals 15 residues. Germline CDR1 is KGHDR and CDR2 is SFDVKD. V lost 3 bases and J lost 4; bases outside the gene matches: 3. CDR3: CATSDSGGAPDTQYF. In nucleotides, the CDR3 is TGTGCCACCAGTGATAGCGGGGGGGCCCCAGATACGCAGTATTTT.

The CDR3 DNA follows: TGTGCCAGCAGCTCGACAGGAGTCTACAATGAGCAGTTCTTC. It yields the protein CASSSTGVYNEQFF. The chain links TRBV7-9 to TRBJ2-1, with TRBD1 as a possible D gene (6 bases). The CDR3 totals 14 residues. CDR1 is SEHNR and CDR2 is FQNEAQ in the germline V gene (reference sequence). V lost 4 bases and J 3 bases, leaving 10 bases between the germline ends.

This clone has only a few counts. V and J are TRBV2 and TRBJ1-2, with D unresolved. The CDR3 contains 13 residues. Germline assignment: CDR1 SNHLY and CDR2 FYNNEI. Trimming shortened V by 6 bases and J by 2 bases, and 10 bases separated the two germline ends. As DNA, the CDR3 is TGTGCCAGCAGGCTGACACTCAACTATGGCTACACCTTC. This codes for CASRLTLNYGYTF.